The clone carrying this TCR beta chain was seen a few times. The source of the sample is a study of identical twins. CDR1 and CDR2 from the germline V gene are MNHEY and SVGEGT. The CDR3 sequence is 15 residues long. V was clipped by 2 bases and J by 0 bases, with 8 bases between them. TCRdb re-derived calls from the 5' RACE reads in MiXCR, one entry per CDR3 protein. The profile covers 400,000 to 550,000 distinct CDR3 sequences, with less than 25% appearing a single time and 0.91% taken by the ten largest. This same sample was also part of a study on T cells expressing NK-cell markers.

The chain links TRBV6-2 or TRBV6-3 to TRBJ2-1; D remains ambiguous. The source is a woman aged 18-29 years in good health. Sequencing was carried out using CD4+ T cells sorted from blood. The CDR3, as DNA: TGTGCCAGCAGTTACGACTGGAGCTCCTACAATGAGCAGTTCTTC. As protein: CASSYDWSSYNEQFF.